These 11 T cell receptor beta chains came from one sample sequenced in a study of T-cell reconstitution after alpha-beta-depleted transplantation in children. Unique molecular identifiers were incorporated during preparation of the TCRbeta library. TCRdb recomputed calls from the PCR reads with MiXCR, one row per CDR3 protein. The sample has fewer than 350,000 distinct CDR3 sequences; around 7.1% are singletons. Regarding the study as a whole: Counts and diversity of T cells one year after transplant came mostly from newly produced T cells.

Antigens for these TCRs are unknown. The source was peripheral blood, collected 360 days after TCRalphabeta/CD19-depleted stem cell transplant. These receptors came from a female patient aged 2 to 10 who had a stem cell transplant for Fanconi anemia, so the T cells may come from the graft donor.

The V gene is TRBV7-2, the J gene TRBJ1-6; 8 nucleotides line up with TRBD1. The V segment lost 5 bases and the J segment 0 bases; nucleotides outside the gene matches: 6. Germline V gene sequence: CDR1 SGHTA, CDR2 FQGNSA. The length of the CDR3 is 17 residues. The CDR3 region is CASSLTGTGSYNSPLHF. The DNA for the CDR3 is TGTGCCAGCAGCCTGACCGGGACAGGCTCCTATAATTCACCCCTCCACTTT.

This chain connects TRBV7-9 to TRBJ1-2; 9 nucleotides match TRBD1. Germline trimming cut 5 bases from V and 12 bases from J; bases unmatched to any gene: 10. The CDR3 has 13 amino acids. Germline V gene data show CDR1 as SEHNR and CDR2 as FQNEAQ (reference sequence). The CDR3 DNA sequence: TGTGCCAGCAGCCGACGGGACAGGGAGGTGAACACCTTC. It codes for CASSRRDREVNTF.

This clonotype was seen a handful of times. The chain joins TRBV6-1 to TRBJ1-2; TRBD1 matches at 8 bases. V trimming: 7 bases; J trimming: 8 bases; junction bases outside the gene matches: 12. Germline V gives CDR1 MNHNS, CDR2 SASEGT. CDR3 length: 14 amino acids. CDR3 nucleotides: TGTGCCAGCACCATAGGGACAGGTCCTGGCGGCTACACCTTC. It is translated as CASTIGTGPGGYTF.

This clonotype was seen a handful of times. The J gene is TRBJ1-2, the V gene TRBV18; 7 bases match TRBD1. V shed 3 bases and J 2 bases; nucleotides not matched to a gene: 9. Germline loops: CDR1 KGHSH, CDR2 LQKENI. The CDR3 is 16 residues long. CDR3 DNA sequence: TGTGCCAGCTCACCGCCTAGACAGGGCCGGAACTATGGCTACACCTTC. This codes for CASSPPRQGRNYGYTF.

This clonotype was observed many times. This chain links TRBV21-1 with TRBJ2-2; TRBD2 is taken as the D call from the table, unchecked against the DNA. TRBV21-1 is a pseudogene segment. The CDR3 has 17 residues. CDR3 coding DNA: TGTGCCAGCAGCAAAGGAGGGACTAGCGGGGGGCCCGGGGAGCTGTTTTTT. Translation gives CASSKGGTSGGPGELFF.

This clonotype was seen more than once but under ten times. The chain has TRBV4-2 and TRBJ2-3; D unclear. Germline V gene lookup returns CDR1 LGHNA and CDR2 YNFKEQ. The CDR3 extends over 15 amino acids. V dropped 1 base and J dropped 0 bases, with 8 bases sitting between them. The CDR3 nucleotides are TGTGCCAGCAGCCAAGCGTCTAGAAGCACAGATACGCAGTATTTT. Amino acids: CASSQASRSTDTQYF.

This clonotype came up a few times. V and J are TRBV7-3 and TRBJ2-1, with 11 bases aligning to TRBD2. CDR1 SGHTA and CDR2 FQGTGA come from the germline V gene. This CDR3 is built from 15 residues. V shed 11 bases and J 6 bases; nucleotides not matched to a gene: 12. The CDR3 protein is CAFSPRLAGTNEQFF. The CDR3 DNA reads TGTGCCTTCAGCCCACGACTAGCGGGGACCAATGAGCAGTTCTTC.

The sample holds a few counts of this clonotype. This sequence joins TRBV5-8 and TRBJ2-3; D gene uncertain. The CDR3 loop spans 13 amino acids. The ends were cut back, 3 bases at V and 4 bases at J, with 9 bases in the middle. Germline V lookup: CDR1 SGHTS, CDR2 YDEGEE. CDR3 amino acids: CASSSLVPDTQYF. As DNA, the CDR3 is TGTGCCAGCAGCTCCCTAGTCCCAGATACGCAGTATTTT.

There are a few counts of this clonotype. This chain uses TRBV7-3 with TRBJ2-3, with TRBD2 matching 13 bases. V was clipped by 2 bases and J by 4 bases; unmatched bases: 15. CDR1 is SGHTA, CDR2 FQGTGA, per germline. The CDR3 covers 20 residues. CDR3 residues: CASSLRPTSGGARFSDTQYF. CDR3 in DNA: TGTGCCAGCAGCTTACGGCCTACTAGCGGGGGGGCGAGGTTCTCAGATACGCAGTATTTT.

This clonotype has ten or more counts. The rearrangement links TRBV4-1 to TRBJ2-1, with 7 bases lining up with TRBD2. The CDR3 is 15 amino acids. V dropped 0 bases and J dropped 10; count of bases not matched to a gene: 9. Germline V lookup: CDR1 MGHRA, CDR2 YSYEKL. CDR3 in DNA: TGCGCCAGCAGCCAAGAGGCGGGAGACCCCCAAGAGCAGTTCTTC. Translated: CASSQEAGDPQEQFF.

The sample holds many counts of this clonotype. J is TRBJ2-2 and V is TRBV20-1, with 12 nucleotides matching TRBD2. V shed 2 bases, J shed 5 bases, and the junction held 6 bases outside the gene matches. CDR3 size: 16 residues. Germline V lookup: CDR1 DFQATT, CDR2 SNEGSKA (reference sequence). The CDR3: CSARLAGGPRTGELFF. CDR3 sequence (DNA): TGCAGTGCTAGACTAGCGGGGGGGCCAAGGACCGGGGAGCTGTTTTTT.